One and the same sample provided the 20 T cell receptor beta chains below, sequenced in a study of early T cells in non-severe SARS-CoV-2 infection. TCRdb processed the 5' RACE reads anew with MiXCR; each CDR3 protein has one entry. This sample has 100,000 to 120,000 distinct CDR3 sequences, with roughly 12% found just once. The input for sequencing was whole blood, taken at baseline. Receptor source: an adult who was a healthcare worker with PCR-confirmed SARS-CoV-2 infection or an uninfected control (not recorded which).

There are a few counts of this clonotype. V is TRBV6-6 and J is TRBJ2-5; 10 nucleotides agree with TRBD1. V was clipped by 6 bases and J by 4 bases; unmatched bases: 2. The CDR3 has 13 residues. Germline V gives CDR1 MNHNY, CDR2 SVGAGI (reference sequence). CDR3: CASRRQGAETQYF. The CDR3 region has the DNA TGTGCCAGCAGACGACAGGGGGCAGAGACCCAGTACTTC.

The rearrangement joins TRBV28 to TRBJ2-6, with D possibly being TRBD1 (6 bases). CDR1 and CDR2 (germline): MDHEN, SYDVKM. V lost 6 bases and J lost 2, with 17 bases in between. This CDR3 spans 17 amino acids. The CDR3 region is CASSVDRIPTGANVLTF. Written as DNA, the CDR3 is TGTGCCAGCAGCGTCGACAGGATACCGACTGGGGCCAACGTCCTGACTTTC.

This clonotype occurred a few times. The gene calls are TRBV12-3 or TRBV12-4 and TRBJ1-1; D is possibly TRBD1 (5 bases). V lost 2 bases, J lost 4 bases, and 8 bases lay in between. The CDR3 is 13 amino acids. CDR3 nucleotides: TGTGCCAGCAGTTTAAGGGGCACCACTGAAGCTTTCTTT. It yields the protein CASSLRGTTEAFF.

This clonotype has a handful of counts. V is TRBV5-1 and J is TRBJ2-7; no clear D gene. Germline values: CDR1 SGHRS, CDR2 YFSETQ. The CDR3 runs to 12 residues. V dropped 0 bases and J dropped 6 bases, with 7 bases sitting between them. In DNA, the CDR3 is TGCGCCAGCAGCTTGGCCGGTCTCGAGCAGTACTTC. This encodes CASSLAGLEQYF.

The chain has TRBV29-1 and TRBJ1-3; D is unresolved. This CDR3 spans 14 amino acids. V was pared by 2 bases and J by 2 bases, with 10 bases between. Germline V gene sequence: CDR1 SQVTM, CDR2 ANQGSEA. CDR3 nucleotides: TGCAGCGTTGAAACCCGGGGTACTGGAAACACCATATATTTT. Translation: CSVETRGTGNTIYF.

This chain uses TRBV29-1 with TRBJ2-5; 15 bases map to TRBD2. The germline V gene encodes CDR1 SQVTM and CDR2 ANQGSEA. The V gene end was trimmed by 8 bases and the J gene end by 2 bases; junction bases not matched to a gene: 12. There are 17 residues in the CDR3. This CDR3 reads CSLSGLAGGWGQETQYF. The CDR3 bases are TGCAGCCTATCGGGACTAGCGGGAGGCTGGGGGCAAGAGACCCAGTACTTC. The complete variable domain, with remaining parts taken from reference TRBV29-1 and TRBJ2-5, reads SAVISQKPSRDICQRGTSLTIQCQVDSQVTMMFWYRQQPGQSLTLIATANQGSEATYESGFVIDKFPISRPNLTFSTLTVSNMSPEDSSIYLCSLSGLAGGWGQETQYFGPGTRLLVL.

This clonotype was found a few times. CDR3 loop: CASSLDPYEQYF. CDR3 bases: TGTGCCAGCAGCTTAGATCCCTACGAGCAGTACTTC. The V and J genes are TRBV11-2 and TRBJ2-7; D is ambiguous. CDR3 length: 12 residues. V shed 0 bases and J shed 2 bases, with 2 bases lying between them. Germline CDR1 SGHAT, CDR2 FQNNGV.

The table lists this clonotype with a few counts. J is TRBJ2-1 and V is TRBV28, with 8 bases that match TRBD2. The CDR3 contains 14 residues. In germline, CDR1 is MDHEN, CDR2 SYDVKM. The trim removed 5 bases at V and 7 bases at J, leaving 7 bases unmatched. Written as DNA, the CDR3 is TGTGCCAGCAGTCGATCGGGACTAGTTAATGAGCAGTTCTTC. This codes for CASSRSGLVNEQFF.

This clonotype was counted between two and nine times. The J gene is TRBJ2-5, the V gene TRBV7-2; 7 bases match TRBD2. This CDR3 is built from 16 residues. Germline loops: CDR1 SGHTA, CDR2 FQGNSA. V lost 5 bases to trimming and J lost 5 bases; unmatched junction nucleotides: 14. Here the CDR3 reads CASSRKASGGAETQYF. CDR3 coding DNA: TGTGCCAGCAGCAGGAAGGCTAGCGGTGGGGCGGAGACCCAGTACTTC. The entire variable domain, with the rest obtained from reference TRBV7-2 and TRBJ2-5, is as follows: GAGVSQSPSNKVTEKGKDVELRCDPISGHTALYWYRQSLGQGLEFLIYFQGNSAPDKSGLPSDRFSAERTGGSVSTLTIQRTQQEDSAVYLCASSRKASGGAETQYFGPGTRLLVL.

This clonotype came up a few times. The CDR3 sequence: CSARDRGAVPLHF. Written as DNA, the CDR3 is TGCAGTGCTAGAGACAGGGGGGCGGTACCCCTCCACTTT. V is TRBV20-1 and J is TRBJ1-6; 7 bases align to TRBD1. Germline assignment: CDR1 DFQATT and CDR2 SNEGSKA (reference sequence). The CDR3 covers 13 residues. Germline trimming cut 0 bases from V and 12 bases from J; bases unmatched to any gene: 5.

Only a few counts were recorded for this clonotype. This sequence joins TRBV27 and TRBJ2-7; TRBD1 or TRBD2 may be the D gene (6 bases each). CDR1 is MNHEY and CDR2 is SMNVEV in the germline V gene (reference sequence). V was shortened by 5 bases and J by 3 bases, with 17 bases between the two germline ends. This CDR3 has 15 residues. CDR3 amino acids: CASSTYKGGLYEQYF. The CDR3 DNA follows: TGTGCCAGCAGTACCTACAAGGGGGGACTCTACGAGCAGTACTTC.

In its sample, this clonotype was seen a few times. V is TRBV12-3 or TRBV12-4 and J is TRBJ2-5; D gene ambiguous. V was trimmed by 0 bases and J by 12 bases, leaving 11 bases between them. The CDR3 runs to 12 residues. The DNA of the CDR3 is TGTGCCAGCAGTTTAGCGTCGGGCAGCGAGTACTTC. It yields the protein CASSLASGSEYF.

This clonotype has only a few counts. The CDR3 sequence is CASSPRTTQETQYF. The CDR3 DNA reads TGTGCCAGCTCACCAAGGACTACCCAAGAGACCCAGTACTTC. This chain links TRBV18 with TRBJ2-5; perhaps TRBD2 as D (6 bases). From germline, CDR1 is KGHSH and CDR2 LQKENI. The CDR3 totals 14 residues. The V end lost 2 bases, the J end lost 1 base, and 8 bases lay between the germline ends.

The CDR3 sequence is CSASLGRGRRDTQYF. The CDR3 nucleotides read TGCAGCGCCTCCCTGGGCAGGGGGCGCCGAGATACGCAGTATTTT. The V call is TRBV20-1, the J call TRBJ2-3; TRBD1 matches 8 bases. This CDR3 spans 15 amino acids. The V gene's germline CDR1 is DFQATT and CDR2 SNEGSKA (reference sequence).

CDR3 DNA sequence: TGTGCCAGCAGCGTCCGACAAAACACCGGGGAGCTGTTTTTT. It translates to CASSVRQNTGELFF. The chain links TRBV9 to TRBJ2-2; no clear D gene. Germline-derived CDR1 and CDR2 are SGDLS and YYNGEE. The CDR3 is 14 amino acids. The V gene lost 2 bases and the J gene lost 2 bases, with 7 bases spanning the gap.

The rearrangement links TRBV7-9 to TRBJ2-7; D is unresolved. Per germline, CDR1 SEHNR and CDR2 FQNEAQ (reference sequence). V was shortened by 5 bases and J by 1 base, with 3 bases between the two germline ends. There are 11 residues in the CDR3. The CDR3 DNA is TGTGCCAGCAGCCGGTCCTACGAGCAGTACTTC. Translated, it gives CASSRSYEQYF.

The V call is TRBV9, the J call TRBJ1-1; D gene ambiguous. V was cut by 2 bases and J by 5 bases, with 13 bases left in between. CDR3 size: 14 residues. Germline CDR1 reads SGDLS; CDR2 reads YYNGEE. This chain's CDR3 is CASSVLELGTEAFF. CDR3 nucleotides: TGTGCCAGCAGCGTCCTAGAACTTGGAACTGAAGCTTTCTTT.

This clonotype has only a few counts. The chain combines TRBV7-2 with TRBJ2-3; 8 nucleotides agree with TRBD2. The V gene end was trimmed by 4 bases and the J gene end by 4 bases; junction bases not matched to a gene: 4. Germline V CDR1 and CDR2: SGHTA, FQGNSA. This CDR3 has 14 amino acids. The CDR3 DNA reads as TGTGCCAGCAGCTCAGGGACTAGTTCAGATACGCAGTATTTT. Protein: CASSSGTSSDTQYF.

The chain uses TRBV7-9 and TRBJ2-7; D is perhaps TRBD2 (6 bases). Per germline, CDR1 SEHNR and CDR2 FQNEAQ (reference sequence). The CDR3 spans 14 residues. Trimming shortened V by 3 bases and J by 5 bases, and 14 bases separated the two germline ends. Here the CDR3 DNA reads TGTGCCAGCAGCTTGGACGGGCGGAGGGACGAGCAGTACTTC. Translated, it gives CASSLDGRRDEQYF. Looking up the rest from reference TRBV7-9 and TRBJ2-7 gives the full variable domain: DTGVSQNPRHKITKRGQNVTFRCDPISEHNRLYWYRQTLGQGPEFLTYFQNEAQLEKSRLLSDRFSAERPKGSFSTLEIQRTEQGDSAMYLCASSLDGRRDEQYFGPGTRLTVT.

The chain is built from TRBV28 and TRBJ2-1; 7 nucleotides match TRBD2. The junction had 10 bases not matched to a gene; V was cut back by 5 bases and J by 6 bases. Germline V lookup: CDR1 MDHEN, CDR2 SYDVKM. This CDR3 region has 15 residues. The CDR3 loop is CASSLTSPYGNEQFF. The CDR3 DNA sequence: TGTGCCAGCAGTCTGACTAGCCCCTACGGCAATGAGCAGTTCTTC.